This TCR beta chain was profiled in a study of cytomegalovirus exposure and HLA in healthy donors. Researchers ran the PCR with 60 Vbeta and 13 Jbeta primers. Repertoires were generated with immunoSEQ multiplex PCR, while TCRdb's copy carries only in-frame clones and drops some. Here the sample spans roughly 160,000 clones, roughly 82% being singletons. The V segment lost 3 bases and the J segment 0 bases; nucleotides outside the gene matches: 2. Germline-derived CDR1 and CDR2 are SGHNT and YYREEE (reference sequence). The CDR3 has 14 residues. This clone has just a few counts. Its cognate antigen is unknown. Study outcomes and limitations: Cytomegalovirus-associated status was assigned to more than 150 TCR beta chains. In a later analysis, HLA-C alleles had the fewest associated TCRs, DRB1 alleles the most. With further analysis later on, most CMV-associated TCR beta chains appeared HLA-restricted. In an earlier analysis, productive rearrangement rates for most beta V segments clustered near 87% or 30%.

The sequence was collected from a man aged 45-65 years in good health and CMV-seropositive. The sample taken for sequencing was PBMCs. The chain joins TRBV5-4 to TRBJ1-2; 7 nucleotides agree with TRBD1. CDR3 residues: CASSWGTANYGYTF. The CDR3 nucleotides are TGTGCCAGCAGCTGGGGGACAGCTAACTATGGCTACACCTTC. The full variable domain, its missing parts supplied by reference TRBV5-4 and TRBJ1-2, is ETGVTQSPTHLIKTRGQQVTLRCSSQSGHNTVSWYQQALGQGPQFIFQYYREEENGRGNFPPRFSGLQFPNYSSELNVNALELDDSALYLCASSWGTANYGYTFGSGTRLTVV.